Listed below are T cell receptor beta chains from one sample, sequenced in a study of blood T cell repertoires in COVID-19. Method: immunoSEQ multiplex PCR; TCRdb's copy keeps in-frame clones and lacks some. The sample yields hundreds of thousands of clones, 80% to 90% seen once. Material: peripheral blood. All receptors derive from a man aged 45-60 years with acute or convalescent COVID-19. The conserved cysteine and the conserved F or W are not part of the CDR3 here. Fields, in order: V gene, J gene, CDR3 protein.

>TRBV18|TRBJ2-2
ASEGEGYTGELF
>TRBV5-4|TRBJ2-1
ASSPKLAASYNEQF
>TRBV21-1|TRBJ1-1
ASSSNTEAF
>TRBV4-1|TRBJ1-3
ASSVEGQSSGNTIY
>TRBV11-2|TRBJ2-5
ASSLHFTGVQETQY
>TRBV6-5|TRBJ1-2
ASSPGGHNYGYT
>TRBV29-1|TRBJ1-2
SVGQGRGYT
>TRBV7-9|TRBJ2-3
ASSQGTSGGITDTQY
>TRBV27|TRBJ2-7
ASSSAGTGTYEQY
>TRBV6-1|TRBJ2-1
ASSEVVWAASGGPTNEQF
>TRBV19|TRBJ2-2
ASSIAHGGTGNTGELF
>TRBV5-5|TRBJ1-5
ASSLAPFPGWDSNQPQH
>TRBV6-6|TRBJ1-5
ASSYGSQGNNQPQH
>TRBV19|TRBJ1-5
ASSGTYQPQH
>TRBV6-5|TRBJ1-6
ASSYQDRLNSPLH
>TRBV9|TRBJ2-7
ASSGGAGPRFSSEQY
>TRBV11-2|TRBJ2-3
ASSLEGRGQTDTQY
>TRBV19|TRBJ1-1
ASSTYRGGTEAF
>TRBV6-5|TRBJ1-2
ASSLDRNYGYT
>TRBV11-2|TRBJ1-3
ASSLEYSRNTIY
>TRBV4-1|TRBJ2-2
ASSHGPGQATTGELF
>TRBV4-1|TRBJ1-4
ASSQDPRQAQTNEKLF
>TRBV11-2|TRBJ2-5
ASRFHGVPGTQY
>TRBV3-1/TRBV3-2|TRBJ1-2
ASSQDWGDDRAANYGYT
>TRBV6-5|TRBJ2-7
ASSTAFSYEQY
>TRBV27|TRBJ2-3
ASRTQGRGDTQY
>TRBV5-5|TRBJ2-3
ASSTRTGTDTQY
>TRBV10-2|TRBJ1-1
ASSPRTYTEAF
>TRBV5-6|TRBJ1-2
ASSLRTGHRSPFYGYT
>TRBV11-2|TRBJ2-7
ASSLSLTTGSEQY
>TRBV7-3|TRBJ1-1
ASSLGAANTEAF
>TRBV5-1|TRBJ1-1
ASSLSNPGMNTEAF
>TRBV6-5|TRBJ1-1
ASSYSGPLNTEAF
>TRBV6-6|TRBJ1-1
ASRPDRVGTEAF
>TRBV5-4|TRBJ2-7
ASSLRTSGEQY
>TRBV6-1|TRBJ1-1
ASSESASNTEAF
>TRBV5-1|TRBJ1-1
ASSATGINTEAF
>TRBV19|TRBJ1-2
ATQNSNYGYT
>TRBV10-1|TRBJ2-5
ASSDRDRGLETQY
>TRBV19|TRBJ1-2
ASSIDFRVNYGYT
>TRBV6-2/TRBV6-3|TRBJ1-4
ASSYSGSRGEKLF
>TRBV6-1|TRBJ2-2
ASSGPGQANTGELF
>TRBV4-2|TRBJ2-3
ASSQEVGTSGGTDTQY
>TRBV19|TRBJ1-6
ATADRGNSPLH
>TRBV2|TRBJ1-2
ASRPAGGFYGYT
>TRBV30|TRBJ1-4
AWSVRNRGNEKLF
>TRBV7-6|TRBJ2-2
ASRETGDAGELF
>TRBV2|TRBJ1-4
ASRGFGTGRFKGEKLF
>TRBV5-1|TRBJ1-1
ASSPNRDMNTEAF
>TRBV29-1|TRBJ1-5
SVAGQDNQPQH
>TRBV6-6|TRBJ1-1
ASSPLERRGMNTEAF